This T cell receptor (beta chain) was sequenced for a study of technical replicates of blood from several donors. Trimming stripped 0 bases from V and 6 bases from J, with 5 bases between. The CDR3 length is 11 residues. Germline V gives CDR1 GTSNPN, CDR2 SVGIG (reference sequence). The table came from immunoSEQ multiplex PCR; TCRdb's copy has only in-frame clones and leaves some out. The data contain approximately 79,000 clones, approximately 96% of them singletons. The sequenced sample consisted of T cells isolated from PBMCs. The sequence came from a human donor in good health. The chain couples TRBV30 to TRBJ1-1; D may be TRBD1 (5 bases). CDR3 DNA sequence: TGTGCCTGGAGTGTAGGGGCTGAAGCTTTCTTT. This gives the protein CAWSVGAEAFF.